Reported below is one T cell receptor beta chain. Trimming pared 2 bases from V and 0 bases from J, leaving 12 bases between. This CDR3 comprises 16 residues. Germline V gene lookup returns CDR1 SGHRS and CDR2 YFSETQ. This record belongs to a study of blood T cell repertoires in COVID-19. Study-level information: Italy, Spain and the United States were the sources of the convalescent and acute COVID-19 samples. The cDNA or gDNA used as material had been derived from T cells, B-cell-depleted T cells, or PBMCs.

TCRdb's copy holds only in-frame clones and misses some; the assay was immunoSEQ multiplex PCR. The table has 200,000 to 300,000 clones, roughly 86% seen once. The chain recombines TRBV5-1 with TRBJ2-1, with D perhaps TRBD1 (6 bases). The TCR was taken from a man aged 35 to 55 who had recovered from COVID-19. The sample was peripheral blood. In nucleotides, the CDR3 is TGCGCCAGCAGCTTAACAGGGAGTGGCTCCTACAATGAGCAGTTCTTC. Its protein is CASSLTGSGSYNEQFF.